This T cell receptor (beta chain) was documented in a study of T cell repertoires in cytomegalovirus infection. About the research overall: Based on public TCR beta signatures, there were indications of CMV infection and of a matching HLA type.

TCRdb re-derived calls from the reads in MiXCR, one entry per CDR3 protein. The sample shows fewer than 700,000 distinct CDR3 sequences, roughly 26% of them seen only once. The sample holds a few counts of this clonotype. Sequenced material: CD8+ T cells from PBMCs. The TCR was taken from a human donor in good health (CMV status not recorded). Some clones in this sample may be carry-over from other donors' samples.

CDR3 protein: CASSYLRPNGPASYNEQFF. CDR3 nucleotide sequence: TGTGCCAGCAGTTACCTCCGGCCTAATGGCCCGGCCTCCTACAATGAGCAGTTCTTC. The chain joins TRBV6-5 to TRBJ2-1; no clear D. From germline, CDR1 is MNHEY and CDR2 SVGAGI. The CDR3 contains 19 residues. The V and J ends lost 2 bases and 0 bases respectively, with 20 bases between them.